The rows below give T cell receptor beta chains drawn from one sample of a study of response to subunit inactivated influenza vaccine. TCRdb recomputed calls from the RT-PCR reads with MiXCR, one row per CDR3 protein. In the table there are over 450,000 distinct CDR3 sequences, under 15% of which are singletons. The sample consisted of PBMCs from blood, taken around seven weeks after vaccination. Receptor source: a man in his fifties or sixties who received an inactivated influenza vaccine. CDR3s include the opening cysteine and the closing phenylalanine or tryptophan. D genes are given only for firm matches. The size of a clone is reported for some rows only, either as once, few or many, or as a class for expanded clones.

>TRBJ2-7|TRBV6-5|NA|TRBD1
CASSYSIGTGFYEQYF
TGTGCCAGCAGTTACTCGATTGGGACAGGGTTTTACGAGCAGTACTTC
>TRBJ2-7|TRBV20-1|few|NA
CSASQNYEQYF
TGCAGTGCTAGCCAGAACTACGAGCAGTACTTC
>TRBJ2-1|TRBV10-1|many|TRBD1
CASSRGQGVYNEQFF
TGCGCCAGCAGTCGGGGACAGGGGGTCTACAATGAGCAGTTCTTC
>TRBJ2-1|TRBV20-1|NA|TRBD1
CSASRGQGGGNEQFF
TGCAGTGCTTCAAGGGGACAGGGGGGAGGCAATGAGCAGTTCTTC
>TRBJ2-4|TRBV3-1|once|TRBD2
CASSGRGLAGAKNIQYF
TGTGCCAGCAGCGGACGGGGACTAGCGGGTGCCAAAAACATTCAGTACTTC
>TRBJ2-1|TRBV10-3|NA|TRBD2
CAIKPAGERNEQFF
TGTGCCATCAAACCAGCGGGAGAACGAAATGAGCAGTTCTTC
>TRBJ2-5|TRBV28|many|TRBD1
CASSTRQGKETQYF
TGTGCCAGCAGTACTCGACAGGGGAAAGAGACCCAGTACTTC
>TRBJ2-1|TRBV29-1|many|NA
CSVPGMSYNEQFF
TGCAGCGTTCCGGGGATGTCCTACAATGAGCAGTTCTTC
>TRBJ2-1|TRBV20-1|many|TRBD2
CSARRTSGNEQFF
TGCAGTGCTAGACGGACTAGTGGGAATGAGCAGTTCTTC
>TRBJ1-6|TRBV28|NA|NA
CASRRPDRTGSPLHF
TGTGCCAGCAGGCGGCCCGACAGGACGGGTTCACCCCTCCACTTT
>TRBJ1-6|TRBV6-5|NA|NA
CASSYSIYRVDNSPLHF
TGTGCCAGCAGTTACTCGATTTACAGGGTCGACAATTCACCCCTCCACTTT
>TRBJ2-1|TRBV5-6|many|TRBD2
CASSRYSGSFYDEQFF
TGTGCCAGCAGCCGTTATAGCGGGAGCTTCTATGATGAGCAGTTCTTC
>TRBJ2-1|TRBV20-1|NA|NA
CSASPPVSYNEQFF
TGCAGTGCTAGCCCCCCGGTCTCCTACAATGAGCAGTTCTTC
>TRBJ1-5|TRBV12-3/TRBV12-4|NA|NA
CASSFRGGGQPQHF
TGTGCCAGCAGTTTTAGGGGGGGCGGGCAGCCCCAGCATTTT
>TRBJ1-1|TRBV28|many|NA
CASSPRLGGEAFF
TGTGCCAGCAGTCCTCGACTGGGAGGTGAAGCTTTCTTT
>TRBJ1-1|TRBV5-1|NA|NA
CASSLDPRVGTEAFF
TGCGCCAGCAGCTTGGACCCCAGGGTAGGCACTGAAGCTTTCTTT
>TRBJ2-1|TRBV6-5|few|TRBD2
CASSYSGGGAYNEQFF
TGTGCCAGCAGTTACTCGGGCGGGGGGGCTTACAATGAGCAGTTCTTC
>TRBJ2-1|TRBV4-2|many|NA
CASSQGSGAEQFF
TGTGCCAGCAGCCAAGGCTCGGGGGCGGAGCAGTTCTTC
>TRBJ2-1|TRBV6-2/TRBV6-3|few|NA
CASSLYGGDSEQFF
TGTGCCAGCAGCCTTTACGGAGGGGACAGTGAGCAGTTCTTC
>TRBJ2-7|TRBV4-2|few|TRBD2
CASSDALGGGASYEQYF
TGTGCCAGCAGCGACGCCCTCGGCGGGGGGGCCTCCTACGAGCAGTACTTC
>TRBJ1-4|TRBV20-1|NA|NA
CSARVGREAEKLFF
TGCAGTGCTAGAGTCGGCAGGGAGGCTGAAAAACTGTTTTTT
>TRBJ2-1|TRBV12-3/TRBV12-4|many|TRBD2
CASLGTIEQFF
TGTGCCAGCCTGGGGACTATAGAGCAGTTCTTC
>TRBJ2-1|TRBV29-1|NA|NA
CSARDGGINEQFF
TGCAGCGCCCGGGACGGAGGGATCAATGAGCAGTTCTTC
>TRBJ2-7|TRBV11-2|many|TRBD1
CASSLERGPSYEQYF
TGTGCCAGCAGCTTAGAGAGGGGGCCTTCCTACGAGCAGTACTTC
>TRBJ2-1|TRBV20-1|few|TRBD2
CSASSGLAGGSSYNEQFF
TGCAGTGCTAGCTCGGGACTAGCGGGGGGGAGCTCCTACAATGAGCAGTTCTTC
>TRBJ2-6|TRBV12-3/TRBV12-4|NA|TRBD1
CASKKPGQGGRGANVLTF
TGTGCCAGCAAGAAACCGGGACAGGGGGGGCGTGGGGCCAACGTCCTGACTTTC
>TRBJ1-4|TRBV4-2|few|NA
CASSHDFGATNEKLFF
TGTGCCAGCAGCCATGACTTTGGGGCAACTAATGAAAAACTGTTTTTT
>TRBJ1-4|TRBV20-1|few|TRBD1
CSARTGGYEKLFF
TGCAGTGCCAGGACAGGGGGTTATGAAAAACTGTTTTTT
>TRBJ2-1|TRBV9|few|TRBD1
CASSVSTGTGPFNSYNEQFF
TGTGCCAGCAGCGTCTCAACCGGGACAGGGCCATTCAACTCCTACAATGAGCAGTTCTTC
>TRBJ2-7|TRBV7-3|NA|TRBD2
CASSRSGGGNDEQYF
TGTGCCAGCAGCCGTAGCGGGGGGGGAAACGACGAGCAGTACTTC
>TRBJ2-1|TRBV12-3/TRBV12-4|few|TRBD1
CASSLVRTGGYNEQFF
TGTGCCAGCAGTTTAGTCCGGACAGGGGGCTACAATGAGCAGTTCTTC
>TRBJ1-6|TRBV28|few|TRBD1
CASREGDRGLNSPLHF
TGTGCCAGCAGGGAGGGAGACAGGGGTTTGAATTCACCCCTCCACTTT
>TRBJ2-5|TRBV20-1|few|NA
CSASRGGAYQETQYF
TGCAGTGCCAGTAGAGGGGGGGCATACCAAGAGACCCAGTACTTC
>TRBJ2-5|TRBV7-7|NA|NA
CASSPRLVETQYF
TGTGCCAGCAGCCCCAGACTAGTGGAGACCCAGTACTTC
>TRBJ1-4|TRBV6-1|few|NA
CASKPQGPLNEKLFF
TGTGCCAGCAAACCTCAGGGTCCCTTAAATGAAAAACTGTTTTTT
>TRBJ2-2|TRBV6-5|many|NA
CASSYGDSWSGELFF
TGTGCCAGCAGTTACGGGGACTCGTGGTCCGGGGAGCTGTTTTTT
>TRBJ2-1|TRBV2|few|TRBD2
CASSDSGGYNEQFF
TGTGCCAGCAGTGACAGCGGGGGATACAATGAGCAGTTCTTC
>TRBJ2-3|TRBV28|many|NA
CATSNVFGSRGYF
TGTGCCACATCCAACGTTTTTGGCAGCCGGGGGTATTTT
>TRBJ2-3|TRBV6-5|few|TRBD2
CASSYQQPGAGNADTQYF
TGTGCCAGCAGTTACCAACAGCCGGGAGCGGGAAATGCAGATACGCAGTATTTT
>TRBJ2-3|TRBV6-4|many|NA
CASSDSDGFQGQYF
TGTGCCAGCAGTGACTCCGATGGGTTCCAAGGGCAGTATTTT
>TRBJ2-1|TRBV5-4|NA|NA
CASSLVGQPNEQFF
TGTGCCAGCAGCTTGGTGGGCCAGCCCAATGAGCAGTTCTTC
>TRBJ2-7|TRBV4-1|many|TRBD2
CASSRQLSGSYEQYF
TGCGCCAGCAGCCGACAGCTTAGCGGGTCCTACGAGCAGTACTTC
>TRBJ1-2|TRBV9|NA|NA
CASSVVTGANYGYTF
TGTGCCAGCAGCGTAGTCACAGGAGCTAACTATGGCTACACCTTC
>TRBJ2-1|TRBV20-1|few|TRBD1
CSARNRGHNEQFF
TGCAGTGCTAGGAACAGGGGGCACAATGAGCAGTTCTTC
>TRBJ2-6|TRBV7-2|few|NA
CASSSITGSGANVLTF
TGTGCCAGCAGCTCGATTACAGGTTCTGGGGCCAACGTCCTGACTTTC
>TRBJ1-1|TRBV7-2|NA|NA
CASSFRAGANTEAFF
TGTGCCAGCAGCTTTCGGGCAGGGGCGAACACTGAAGCTTTCTTT
>TRBJ2-7|TRBV7-2|NA|TRBD2
CASSHRGLAGMGEQYF
TGTGCCAGCAGCCACAGGGGACTAGCGGGTATGGGGGAGCAGTACTTC
>TRBJ2-2|TRBV6-1|few|NA
CASSQPPRAGELFF
TGTGCCAGCAGTCAACCTCCTCGGGCCGGGGAGCTGTTTTTT
>TRBJ2-2|TRBV20-1|few|TRBD2
CSARDSGLASGELFF
TGCAGTGCTAGAGATTCGGGACTAGCGTCCGGGGAGCTGTTTTTT